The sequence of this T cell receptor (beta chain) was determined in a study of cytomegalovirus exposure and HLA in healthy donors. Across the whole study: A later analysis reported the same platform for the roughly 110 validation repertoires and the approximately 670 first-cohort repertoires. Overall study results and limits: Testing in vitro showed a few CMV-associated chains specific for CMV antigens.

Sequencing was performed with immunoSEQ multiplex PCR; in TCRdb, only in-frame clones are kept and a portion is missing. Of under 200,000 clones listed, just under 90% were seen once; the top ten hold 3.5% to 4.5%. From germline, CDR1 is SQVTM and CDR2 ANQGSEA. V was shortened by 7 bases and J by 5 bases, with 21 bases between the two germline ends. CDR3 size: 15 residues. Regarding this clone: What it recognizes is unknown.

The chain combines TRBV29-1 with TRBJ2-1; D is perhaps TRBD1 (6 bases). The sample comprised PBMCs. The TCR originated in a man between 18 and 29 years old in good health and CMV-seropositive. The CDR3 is CSAEAHRASDNEQFF. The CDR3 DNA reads TGCAGCGCCGAAGCACACAGGGCATCCGACAATGAGCAGTTCTTC.